Following are 10 T cell receptor beta chains from one sample sequenced in a study of T cell repertoires in cytomegalovirus infection. MiXCR, run by TCRdb on the reads, gives a single entry per CDR3 protein. This sample carries some 700,000 distinct CDR3 sequences, 30% to 35% of them seen once, and the ten largest clones take roughly 18%. For these receptors, no antigen is known. This specimen was cultured PBMCs, taken from culture after CMV antigen stimulation. The receptors shown here come from a human donor in good health (CMV status not recorded). Some clones in this sample may be carry-over from other donors' samples.

This clonotype was detected a few times. This sequence joins TRBV12-3 or TRBV12-4 and TRBJ2-1, with D possibly being TRBD1 or TRBD2 (5 bases each). The V end lost 1 base, the J end lost 9 bases, and 13 bases lay between the germline ends. The CDR3 covers 14 residues. CDR3 residues: CASSLVGSGSEQFF. CDR3 coding DNA: TGTGCCAGCAGTTTAGTGGGTTCAGGGAGTGAGCAGTTCTTC.

This clonotype has only one observation. The V and J genes are TRBV20-1 and TRBJ1-5; D remains unclear. CDR3 length: 13 residues. CDR1 DFQATT and CDR2 SNEGSKA come from the germline V gene (reference sequence). The V end was cut by 3 bases, the J end by 5 bases, with 11 bases between. CDR3 residues: CSASRGSDQPQHF. DNA for the CDR3: TGCAGTGCTAGTCGGGGATCCGATCAGCCCCAGCATTTT.

About this clonotype: Germline is not matched at one junction end, which may reflect a read error. V usage is TRBV6-5 and J usage is TRBJ2-3; 7 positions agree with TRBD2. The germline V gene encodes CDR1 MNHEY and CDR2 SVGAGI. This CDR3 has 17 residues. The CDR3 DNA sequence: TGTGCCAGCAGTTACTCGGGGCTGGGCGGGAGCACAGAGACGCAGTATTTT. Its protein product is CASSYSGLGGSTETQYF.

On this clonotype: With a much larger clone just one base away, this may be a read error. The chain couples TRBV7-2 to TRBJ1-2; D might be TRBD1 (5 bases). Germline assignment: CDR1 SGHTA and CDR2 FQGNSA. This CDR3 is 16 amino acids long. V dropped 1 base and J dropped 4 bases, with 16 bases sitting between them. The CDR3 spells CASSLGGLGRVYGYTF. CDR3 coding DNA: TGTGCCAGCAGCTTAGGGGGACTGGGGCGAGTCTATGGCTACACCTTC.

This clonotype has only a few counts. The chain recombines TRBV12-3 or TRBV12-4 with TRBJ1-2, with 9 nucleotides matching TRBD1. With 10 bases clipped from V and 7 bases from J, the junction kept 43 bases outside the gene matches. The CDR3 is made up of 24 amino acids. The CDR3 loop is CATRPDPGQGISDGGSYEEGGYTF. The CDR3 region has the DNA TGTGCCACCCGGCCGGATCCGGGACAGGGAATATCCGATGGGGGGTCCTATGAAGAAGGTGGCTACACCTTC.

The chain employs TRBV20-1 and TRBJ2-3; 7 bases align to TRBD2. J gave up 2 bases and V 5 bases, and 7 bases lay outside the gene matches. CDR3 length: 14 amino acids. CDR1 DFQATT and CDR2 SNEGSKA come from the germline V gene (reference sequence). This chain's CDR3 is CSAGGGLFTDTQYF. The CDR3 nucleotides are TGCAGTGCTGGGGGGGGTCTTTTCACAGATACGCAGTATTTT.

This clonotype was detected a few times. The chain uses TRBV20-1 and TRBJ2-7; D may be TRBD1 (5 bases). Germline V lookup: CDR1 DFQATT, CDR2 SNEGSKA (reference sequence). The CDR3 spans 14 residues. V was trimmed by 0 bases and J by 0 bases, leaving 9 bases between them. CDR3 sequence (DNA): TGCAGTGCTAGAGACAGGGTGCGCTCCTACGAGCAGTACTTC. Its protein is CSARDRVRSYEQYF.

This clonotype was seen a few times. This rearrangement joins TRBV6-1 to TRBJ2-5; 10 bases are shared with TRBD2. The CDR3 is made up of 14 amino acids. Germline CDR1 is MNHNS and CDR2 is SASEGT. Unmatched junction bases numbered 5, after V lost 5 bases and J lost 5 bases. The CDR3 loop is CASSSTSGVETQYF. CDR3 bases: TGTGCCAGCAGTTCTACTAGCGGGGTTGAGACCCAGTACTTC.

The chain has TRBV2 and TRBJ2-1, with TRBD2 matching over 12 bases. The CDR3 is 15 amino acids. Germline values: CDR1 SNHLY, CDR2 FYNNEI. With V trimmed by 7 bases and J by 5 bases, 6 bases remained unmatched. CDR3 loop: CASNLLAGGNNEQFF. The CDR3 DNA is TGTGCCAGCAACCTACTAGCGGGGGGCAACAATGAGCAGTTCTTC.

This chain connects TRBV20-1 to TRBJ1-3, with a possible D match to TRBD1 (5 bases). Germline values: CDR1 DFQATT, CDR2 SNEGSKA (reference sequence). The germline V and J ends were trimmed by 0 bases and 4 bases, with 7 bases remaining between them. This CDR3 region has 13 residues. CDR3 DNA: TGCAGTGCTAGAGAAGGGACGGGAAACACCATATATTTT. Its translation is CSAREGTGNTIYF.